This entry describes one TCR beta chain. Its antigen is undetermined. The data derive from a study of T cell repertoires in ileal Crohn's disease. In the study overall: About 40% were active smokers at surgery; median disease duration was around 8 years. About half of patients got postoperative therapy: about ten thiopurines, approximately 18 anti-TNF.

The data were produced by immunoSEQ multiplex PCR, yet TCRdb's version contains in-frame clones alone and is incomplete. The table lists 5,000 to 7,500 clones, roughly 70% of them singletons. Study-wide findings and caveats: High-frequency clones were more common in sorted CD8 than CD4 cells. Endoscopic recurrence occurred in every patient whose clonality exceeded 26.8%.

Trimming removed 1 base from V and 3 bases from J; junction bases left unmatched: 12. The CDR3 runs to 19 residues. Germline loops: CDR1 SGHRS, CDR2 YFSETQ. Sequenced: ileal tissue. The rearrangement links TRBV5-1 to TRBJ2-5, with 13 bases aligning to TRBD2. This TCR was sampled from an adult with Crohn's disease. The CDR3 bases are TGCGCCAGCAGCTTGTTGCCACCCGCCGGACTAGCGGGAGAAGAGACCCAGTACTTC. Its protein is CASSLLPPAGLAGEETQYF.